The clone carrying this T cell receptor (beta chain) was picked up many times. The CDR3 has 15 amino acids. The V gene lost 6 bases and the J gene lost 2 bases, with 13 bases spanning the gap. TCRbeta library construction was performed incorporating unique molecular identifiers. TCRdb re-called the PCR reads with MiXCR, one entry per CDR3 protein. The repertoire holds hundreds of thousands of distinct CDR3 sequences, with around 8% as singletons. This sample is part of a study of T-cell reconstitution after alpha-beta-depleted transplantation in children. The receptor comes from a male patient younger than 18 who had a stem cell transplant for acute lymphoblastic leukemia, so the T cells may come from the graft donor. V gene TRBV12-3 or TRBV12-4 combines with J gene TRBJ2-2; the D gene is possibly TRBD2 (6 bases). This sample comprised PBMCs, mostly from graft donor cells, obtained 180 days after TCRalphabeta/CD19-depleted stem cell transplant. CDR3 sequence: CASRWDFLNTGELFF. CDR3 DNA: TGTGCCAGCAGGTGGGACTTCCTTAACACCGGGGAGCTGTTTTTT.